These T cell receptor beta chains were read from a single sample in a study of cytomegalovirus exposure and HLA in healthy donors. The method was immunoSEQ multiplex PCR; TCRdb's version includes in-frame clones alone and lacks a portion of them. The repertoire holds about 96,000 clones, with 64% as singletons. Material: PBMCs. These TCRs come from a man in his fifties or sixties in good health and CMV-seronegative. Both conserved end residues are part of each CDR3. The D gene is left open where the match is weak. Size values are once, few and many counts, or a class for expanded clones, and some rows have none.

CDR3aa,CDR3nt,abundance,d_gene,j_gene,v_gene
CASSIAGGGTEAFF,TGTGCCAGTAGTATAGCAGGGGGCGGCACTGAAGCTTTCTTT,.,TRBD1,TRBJ1-1,TRBV19
CASSSPREDTEAFF,TGTGCCAGTAGCAGTCCCAGGGAGGACACTGAAGCTTTCTTT,.,.,TRBJ1-1,TRBV19
CASKTGTSGYTGELFF,TGTGCCAGCAAAACCGGGACTAGCGGGTACACCGGGGAGCTGTTTTTT,.,TRBD2,TRBJ2-2,TRBV6-6
CASSLSTGQFFNYGYTF,TGTGCCAGCAGCTTGTCGACAGGCCAATTCTTTAACTATGGCTACACCTTC,.,.,TRBJ1-2,TRBV5-4
CASSATGGPVGELFF,TGTGCCAGCAGCGCAACGGGAGGGCCGGTCGGGGAGCTGTTTTTT,.,TRBD2,TRBJ2-2,TRBV4-2
CASNQGSTDTQYF,TGTGCCAGTAATCAGGGAAGCACAGATACGCAGTATTTT,.,.,TRBJ2-3,TRBV19
CASSRRGQNTEAFF,TGTGCCAGTAGTAGGCGAGGACAGAACACTGAAGCTTTCTTT,.,.,TRBJ1-1,TRBV19
CASSYTEFNYGYTF,TGTGCCAGCAGTTACACAGAGTTTAACTATGGCTACACCTTC,.,.,TRBJ1-2,TRBV6-5
CSVGINNEQFF,TGCAGCGTTGGTATAAACAATGAGCAGTTCTTC,.,.,TRBJ2-1,TRBV29-1
CASSEYRTHTEAFF,TGTGCCAGCAGTGAATACAGGACCCACACTGAAGCTTTCTTT,.,.,TRBJ1-1,TRBV6-1
CASGLGGQGLGEQYF,TGTGCTAGTGGTTTGGGGGGACAGGGTCTGGGCGAGCAGTACTTC,.,TRBD1,TRBJ2-7,TRBV12-5
CASSLDRGIHTIYF,TGTGCCAGCAGCTTGGATAGGGGGATACACACCATATATTTT,.,.,TRBJ1-3,TRBV5-4
CASSLGPSTDTQYF,TGTGCCAGCAGCTTGGGGCCAAGCACAGATACGCAGTATTTT,few,.,TRBJ2-3,TRBV5-6
CASIPPRQGPYEQYF,TGTGCCAGCATTCCACCCCGACAGGGTCCCTACGAGCAGTACTTC,.,TRBD1,TRBJ2-7,TRBV28
CAGSAGANSGEQFF,TGTGCCGGTTCAGCGGGAGCTAACTCCGGTGAGCAGTTCTTC,few,TRBD2,TRBJ2-1,TRBV30
CASSLSTYEQYF,TGTGCCAGCAGTTTGTCCACCTACGAGCAGTACTTC,.,.,TRBJ2-7,TRBV28
CASSPRDSYNEQFF,TGTGCCAGCAGTCCCCGGGACAGCTACAATGAGCAGTTCTTC,.,TRBD1,TRBJ2-1,TRBV28
CASSHRTGGGDGYTF,TGTGCCAGCAGCCACAGGACAGGGGGCGGCGATGGCTACACCTTC,.,TRBD1,TRBJ1-2,TRBV7-9